This T cell receptor beta chain was recovered during a study of shared T cell receptors in the human thymus. Assay used: immunoSEQ multiplex PCR; TCRdb lists only in-frame clones, some missing. The sample comprises around 340,000 clones, 85% to 95% of which are singletons, and about 0.02% rests with the top ten. Sample: thymocytes. This TCR derives from a human donor.

The CDR3 sequence: CASSRHPGAPGCNEQFF. DNA of the CDR3: TGTGCCAGCAGCCGCCACCCGGGGGCGCCGGGGTGCAATGAGCAGTTCTTC. The chain couples TRBV5-6 to TRBJ2-1, with D perhaps matching TRBD1 or TRBD2 (6 bases each). This CDR3 has 17 residues. The germline V gene has CDR1 SGHDT and CDR2 YYEEEE. Trimming took off 4 bases at V and 6 bases at J, with 23 bases between the two ends.